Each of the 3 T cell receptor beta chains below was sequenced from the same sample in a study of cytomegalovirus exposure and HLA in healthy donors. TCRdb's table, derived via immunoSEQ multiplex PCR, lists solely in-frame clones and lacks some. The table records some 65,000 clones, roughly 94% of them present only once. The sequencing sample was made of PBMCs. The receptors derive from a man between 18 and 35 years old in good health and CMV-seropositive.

CDR3 loop: CASTSGTDLGYGYTF. The CDR3 bases are TGTGCCAGCACGAGCGGTACAGACCTAGGTTATGGCTACACCTTC. The chain joins TRBV2 to TRBJ1-2, with D hard to call. This CDR3 spans 15 amino acids. Germline V CDR1 and CDR2: SNHLY, FYNNEI. The V end was cut by 7 bases, the J end by 5 bases, with 20 bases between.

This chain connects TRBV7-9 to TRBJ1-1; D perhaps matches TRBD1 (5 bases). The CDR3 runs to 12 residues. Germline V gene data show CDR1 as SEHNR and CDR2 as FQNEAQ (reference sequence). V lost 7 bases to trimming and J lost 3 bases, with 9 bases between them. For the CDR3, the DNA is TGTGCCAGCACTCAAGGGGACACTGAAGCTTTCTTT. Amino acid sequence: CASTQGDTEAFF. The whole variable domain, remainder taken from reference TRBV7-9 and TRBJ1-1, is DTGVSQNPRHKITKRGQNVTFRCDPISEHNRLYWYRQTLGQGPEFLTYFQNEAQLEKSRLLSDRFSAERPKGSFSTLEIQRTEQGDSAMYLCASTQGDTEAFFGQGTRLTVV.

CDR3 residues: CASSPGTASNYGYTF. The CDR3 region has the DNA TGTGCCAGCAGTCCCGGGACAGCCTCTAACTATGGCTACACCTTC. This rearrangement joins TRBV28 to TRBJ1-2; 7 nucleotides match TRBD1. Per germline, CDR1 MDHEN and CDR2 SYDVKM. Trimming at V came to 5 bases and at J to 0 bases, leaving 6 bases not matched to a gene. The CDR3 is 15 residues long.